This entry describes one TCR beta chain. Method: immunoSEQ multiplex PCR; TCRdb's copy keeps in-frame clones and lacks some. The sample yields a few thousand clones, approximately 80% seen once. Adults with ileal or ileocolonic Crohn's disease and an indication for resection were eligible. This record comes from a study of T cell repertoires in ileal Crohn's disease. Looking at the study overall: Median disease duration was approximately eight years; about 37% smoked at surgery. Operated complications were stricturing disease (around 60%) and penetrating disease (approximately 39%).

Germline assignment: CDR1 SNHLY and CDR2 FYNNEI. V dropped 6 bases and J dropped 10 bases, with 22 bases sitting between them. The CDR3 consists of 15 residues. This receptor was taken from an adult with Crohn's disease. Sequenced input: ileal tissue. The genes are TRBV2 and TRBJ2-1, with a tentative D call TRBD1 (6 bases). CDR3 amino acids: CASRPGTSVLGEQFF. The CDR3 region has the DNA TGTGCCAGCAGACCCGGGACATCGGTTCTGGGGGAGCAGTTCTTC.